This T cell receptor beta chain derives from a study of T and B cells in COVID-19 patients. Blood genomic DNA input for TRB amplification was roughly 220-500 ng. TRB rearrangements were amplified by multiplex PCR with BIOMED2 TRB-A/B primers. TCRdb re-analysed the multiplex PCR reads in MiXCR, keeping a single row per CDR3 protein. The data contain under 8,500 distinct CDR3 sequences, roughly 28% of them singletons. This CDR3 spans 15 amino acids. Deletions cut 6 bases from V and 1 base from J, with 14 bases between. Germline V gene data show CDR1 as MNHEY and CDR2 as SVGAGI. This clonotype is labeled as medium-sized.

The chain is built from TRBV6-5 and TRBJ2-3; D is perhaps TRBD2 (5 bases). The sample consisted of blood. The receptor comes from a human donor with active COVID-19. CDR3 in DNA: TGTGCCAGCAGCCCCGGGGTGCCTGGCACAGATACGCAGTATTTT. Translating gives CASSPGVPGTDTQYF.